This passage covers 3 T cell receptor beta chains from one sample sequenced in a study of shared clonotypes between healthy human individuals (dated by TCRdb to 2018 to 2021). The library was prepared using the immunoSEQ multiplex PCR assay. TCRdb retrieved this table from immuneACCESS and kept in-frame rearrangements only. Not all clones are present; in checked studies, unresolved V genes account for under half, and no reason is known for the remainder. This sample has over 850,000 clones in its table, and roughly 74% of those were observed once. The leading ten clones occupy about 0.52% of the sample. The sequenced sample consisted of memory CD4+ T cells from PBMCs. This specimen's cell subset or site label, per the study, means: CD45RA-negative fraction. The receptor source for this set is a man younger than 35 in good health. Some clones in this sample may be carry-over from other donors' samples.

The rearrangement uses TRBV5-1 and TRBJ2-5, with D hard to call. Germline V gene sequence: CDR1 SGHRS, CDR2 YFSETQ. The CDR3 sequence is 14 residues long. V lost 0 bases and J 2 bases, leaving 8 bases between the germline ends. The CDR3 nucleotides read TGCGCCAGCAGCTTGGCCCCGGTACAAGAGACCCAGTACTTC. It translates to CASSLAPVQETQYF.

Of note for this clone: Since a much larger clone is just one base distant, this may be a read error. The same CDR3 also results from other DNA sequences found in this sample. As DNA, the CDR3 is TGTGCCAGTGGCCCTGAAGATCAGCCCCAGCATTTT. Translating gives CASGPEDQPQHF. V is TRBV7-9 and J is TRBJ1-5; D remains unclear. The CDR3 sequence is 12 residues long. V shed 9 bases and J shed 5 bases, with 11 bases lying between them. The V gene's germline CDR1 is SEHNR and CDR2 FQNEAQ (reference sequence).

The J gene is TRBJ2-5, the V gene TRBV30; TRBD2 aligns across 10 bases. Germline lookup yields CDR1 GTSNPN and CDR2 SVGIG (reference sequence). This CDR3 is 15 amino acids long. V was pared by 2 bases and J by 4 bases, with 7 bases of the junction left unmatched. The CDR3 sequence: CAWSPAGGPLETQYF. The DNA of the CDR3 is TGTGCCTGGAGTCCAGCGGGAGGGCCTCTAGAGACCCAGTACTTC. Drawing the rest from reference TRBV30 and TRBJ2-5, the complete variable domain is SQTIHQWPATLVQPVGSPLSLECTVEGTSNPNLYWYRQAAGRGLQLLFYSVGIGQISSEVPQNLSASRPQDRQFILSSKKLLLSDSGFYLCAWSPAGGPLETQYFGPGTRLLVL.